This is a list of T cell receptor beta chains from one sample in a study of cytomegalovirus exposure and HLA in healthy donors. TCRdb's table, derived via immunoSEQ multiplex PCR, lists solely in-frame clones and lacks some. The sample holds roughly 100,000 clones; about 12% are singletons and the top ten take roughly 16%. Sequenced: PBMCs. The receptors were sampled from a man between 35 and 55 years old in good health and CMV-seropositive. Both conserved end residues are part of each CDR3. The D gene is left open where the match is weak. Clone size is not always given. Where it is, it says once, few, many or a class for expanded clones.

v_call,clone_size,d_call,j_call,cdr3_nt,cdr3_aa
TRBV19,NA,NA,TRBJ2-7,TGTGCCAGTAGTCCTGGACTCAGCTGGCTCGACGAGCAGTACTTC,CASSPGLSWLDEQYF
TRBV11-3,few,NA,TRBJ2-1,TGTGCCAGCAGCTCCCCCAGGTACCGAGTGCAGTTCTTC,CASSSPRYRVQFF
TRBV28,few,TRBD2,TRBJ2-7,TGTGCCAGCAGTTGGACTAGCGGGAGGGCTAGGTACGAGCAGTACTTC,CASSWTSGRARYEQYF
TRBV5-1,few,NA,TRBJ2-1,TGCGCCAGCAGCTTGACAGGGTACAATGAGCAGTTCTTC,CASSLTGYNEQFF
TRBV9,NA,NA,TRBJ2-7,TGTGCCAGCAGCGTAGGTTCTAGCGCTGGCTACGAGCAGTACTTC,CASSVGSSAGYEQYF
TRBV7-3,NA,TRBD2,TRBJ2-3,TGTGCCAGCAGTCCGGGACTAGGCACAGATACGCAGTATTTT,CASSPGLGTDTQYF
TRBV27,NA,NA,TRBJ1-2,TGTGCCAGCAGTTTGTGGGGGGATAATGGCTACACCTTC,CASSLWGDNGYTF
TRBV10-2,NA,TRBD2,TRBJ2-7,TGCGCCAGCAGTGAGTCCCAGGCTAGCGGGAGACCTAGGCACGAGCAGTACTTC,CASSESQASGRPRHEQYF
TRBV5-6,few,NA,TRBJ1-5,TGTGCCAGCAGCTTGGGGTGGTTGCAGGGCAATCAGCCCCAGCATTTT,CASSLGWLQGNQPQHF
TRBV7-7,NA,NA,TRBJ1-4,TGTGCTAGCAGCTTAGACAGGAATGAAAAACTGTTTTTT,CASSLDRNEKLFF
TRBV5-1,few,TRBD2,TRBJ2-1,TGCGCCAGCAGCTTGGGGGGACTAGCGGGAAACAATGAGCAGTTCTTC,CASSLGGLAGNNEQFF
TRBV13,NA,NA,TRBJ2-5,TGTGCCAGCAGCTTAGTGGCAGGGGATCAAGAGACCCAGTACTTC,CASSLVAGDQETQYF
TRBV19,few,TRBD2,TRBJ2-3,TGTGCCAGTAGTATCAGTGGGAGGGCGTCAGATACGCAGTATTTT,CASSISGRASDTQYF
TRBV6-1,few,TRBD2,TRBJ2-1,TGTGCCAGCAGCTTAGCGGGAGGTCCTAATCTAGAGCAGTTCTTC,CASSLAGGPNLEQFF
TRBV19,NA,TRBD2,TRBJ2-5,TGTGCCAGTAGTATCTCTAGCGGGAGGGTTGAGCAGTACTTC,CASSISSGRVEQYF
TRBV19,few,TRBD1,TRBJ1-1,TGTGCCAGTAGCCCTACAGGGGGCGTCACTGAAGCTTTCTTT,CASSPTGGVTEAFF
TRBV9,few,TRBD2,TRBJ2-7,TGTGCCAGCAGCACCGGGACTAGGCCTAACGAGCAGTACTTC,CASSTGTRPNEQYF
TRBV9,NA,TRBD2,TRBJ2-2,TGTGCCAGCAGCGGTAGCGGGAGGGCGAGGACCGGGGAGCTGTTTTTT,CASSGSGRARTGELFF
TRBV29-1,NA,NA,TRBJ2-5,TGCAGCGTTGGACAGGCTGAAGAGACCCAGTACTTC,CSVGQAEETQYF
TRBV5-4,NA,NA,TRBJ1-1,TGTGCCAGCAGAAAATCGGGAGTCGGGAACACTGAAGCTTTCTTT,CASRKSGVGNTEAFF
TRBV5-6,few,NA,TRBJ1-2,TGTGCCAGCAGCTTGCCAGGAAATGTTGGCTACACCTTC,CASSLPGNVGYTF
TRBV30,NA,TRBD2,TRBJ2-1,TGTGCCTGGATCCTAGCGGGACGGGATTACGAGCAGTTCTTC,CAWILAGRDYEQFF
TRBV4-1,few,TRBD2,TRBJ2-3,TGCGCCAGCAGCCCCCTTTCAAGCGGGAGGGGTAATACGCAGTATTTT,CASSPLSSGRGNTQYF
TRBV27,few,TRBD1,TRBJ1-5,TGTGCCAGCAGTTTAACAGGGGATCAGCCCCAGCATTTT,CASSLTGDQPQHF
TRBV11-2,few,TRBD2,TRBJ2-3,TGTGCCAGCAGCTCCAATGGGGCGGGAGGATGGGATACGCAGTATTTT,CASSSNGAGGWDTQYF
TRBV7-9,few,NA,TRBJ1-3,TGTGCCAGCAGCTTAGTCGGAGACTCTGGAAACACCATATATTTT,CASSLVGDSGNTIYF
TRBV5-6,few,TRBD1,TRBJ2-7,TGTGCCAGCAGCCCGACCACCCTCCGGGACAGAGCCTACGAGCAGTACTTC,CASSPTTLRDRAYEQYF
TRBV15,few,NA,TRBJ2-4,TGTGCCACCGGAGAGTCCAAAAACATTCAGTACTTC,CATGESKNIQYF
TRBV6-5,few,TRBD2,TRBJ2-7,TGTGCCAGCAGTTTAGCGGGACCGTCTCAGGAGCAGTACTTC,CASSLAGPSQEQYF
TRBV7-2,NA,TRBD1,TRBJ1-2,TGTGCCAGCAGCACCCGGACAGGGGATAAAAAGGGCTACACCTTC,CASSTRTGDKKGYTF
TRBV4-3,few,TRBD2,TRBJ2-7,TGCGCCAGCAGCCAAGGATTGAGCGGGGGGGGGCAGTACTTC,CASSQGLSGGGQYF
TRBV15,NA,TRBD2,TRBJ2-3,TGTGCCACCAGCTCGCGACTTCTAGCGGGGGGTACAGATACGCAGTATTTT,CATSSRLLAGGTDTQYF
TRBV6-6,few,NA,TRBJ1-3,TGTGCCAGCAGTCCCCCGTCCTCTGGAAACACCATATATTTT,CASSPPSSGNTIYF